What follows are 18 T cell receptor beta chains derived from one specimen sequenced in a study of CD4 T cells in relation to SARS-CoV-2 and coronaviruses. Generated by immunoSEQ multiplex PCR, the TCRdb table keeps only in-frame clones and is missing some. Of 20,000 to 25,000 clones listed, more than 60% are singletons. Unexposed donor CD4+ T cells date from about 2010-2018, before the COVID-19 pandemic. Isolation of CD4+ T cells took place after less than 13 days in culture. Which antigens these TCRs recognize remains unknown. Source material: CD4+ T cells from PBMCs, cultured in vitro. These receptors all come from a human donor in good health.

This clone was detected once. This chain links TRBV6-5 with TRBJ2-7; D not resolved. The CDR3 loop spans 14 amino acids. Deletions cut 0 bases from V and 4 bases from J, with 10 bases between. In germline, CDR1 is MNHEY, CDR2 SVGAGI. CDR3 bases: TGTGCCAGCAGTTACTCGGGCCGCCCATACGAGCAGTACTTC. Translating it yields CASSYSGRPYEQYF.

The chain carries TRBV15 and TRBJ2-7, with TRBD2 identical over 9 bases. The germline V gene encodes CDR1 LNHNV and CDR2 YYDKDF (reference sequence). This CDR3 comprises 15 residues. The V segment lost 0 bases and the J segment 2 bases; nucleotides outside the gene matches: 2. CDR3 DNA: TGTGCCACCAGCAGAGAGAGACTAGCGGCCTACGAGCAGTACTTC. Protein sequence: CATSRERLAAYEQYF. Full variable domain (remainder filled in from reference TRBV15 and TRBJ2-7): DAMVIQNPRYQVTQFGKPVTLSCSQTLNHNVMYWYQQKSSQAPKLLFHYYDKDFNNEADTPDNFQSRRPNTSFCFLDIRSPGLGDTAMYLCATSRERLAAYEQYFGPGTRLTVT.

V gene TRBV5-6 combines with J gene TRBJ1-5; D is undetermined. Trimming removed 0 bases at V and 5 bases at J, with 3 bases between. Germline CDR1 reads SGHDT; CDR2 reads YYEEEE. The CDR3 totals 12 residues. The CDR3 DNA reads as TGTGCCAGCAGCTTGGTTGATCAGCCCCAGCATTTT. Translation: CASSLVDQPQHF.

The CDR3 nucleotides are TGTGCCAGTAGTATGGGCAGGGAAGACTTTAGCTCCTACAATGAGCAGTTCTTC. Encoded protein: CASSMGREDFSSYNEQFF. The rearrangement joins TRBV19 to TRBJ2-1; D is possibly TRBD1 (5 bases). This CDR3 region has 18 residues. Germline V gene lookup returns CDR1 LNHDA and CDR2 SQIVND (reference sequence). The V and J ends lost 3 bases and 0 bases respectively, with 18 bases between them.

The chain recombines TRBV2 with TRBJ2-5; D may correspond to TRBD1 or TRBD2 (6 bases each). Per germline, CDR1 SNHLY and CDR2 FYNNEI. This CDR3 comprises 17 residues. The V and J ends lost 4 bases and 2 bases respectively, with 20 bases between them. CDR3 residues: CASSGRQVPREQETQYF. Here the CDR3 DNA reads TGTGCCAGCAGTGGGAGACAGGTTCCTCGGGAGCAAGAGACCCAGTACTTC.

The chain has TRBV11-3 and TRBJ2-7; D remains unclear. The CDR3 extends over 9 amino acids. Germline CDR1 SGHNT, CDR2 YENEEA. V was cut by 8 bases and J by 9 bases, with 8 bases left in between. The CDR3 nucleotides are TGTGCCAGCGTAACGGGGCAGTACTTC. Amino acids: CASVTGQYF. Using reference TRBV11-3 and TRBJ2-7 for the parts outside the CDR3, the full variable domain is EAGVVQSPRYKIIEKKQPVAFWCNPISGHNTLYWYLQNLGQGPELLIRYENEEAVDDSQLPKDRFSAERLKGVDSTLKIQPAELGDSAVYLCASVTGQYFGPGTRLTVT.

This clone was picked up one time. The chain joins TRBV4-1 to TRBJ1-4; D uncertain. CDR1 and CDR2 from the germline V gene are MGHRA and YSYEKL. The V end lost 1 base, the J end lost 6 bases, and 3 bases lay between the germline ends. The CDR3 consists of 12 residues. CDR3 in amino acids: CASSQVYEKLFF. CDR3 coding DNA: TGCGCCAGCAGCCAAGTGTATGAAAAACTGTTTTTT.

In this sample, this clone turned up a few times. The CDR3 region has the DNA TGTGCCAGCCGGCTCTCGACAGACTATGGCTACACCTTC. Amino acid sequence: CASRLSTDYGYTF. This chain links TRBV6-5 with TRBJ1-2; D possibly corresponds to TRBD1 (5 bases). Looked up from germline, CDR1 is MNHEY and CDR2 is SVGAGI. Trimming removed 8 bases from V and 3 bases from J, with 13 bases in between. The CDR3 has 13 residues.

This sequence joins TRBV5-6 and TRBJ1-2; possible D gene TRBD1, 6 bases. This CDR3 contains 16 residues. The germline V and J ends were trimmed by 2 bases and 1 base, with 15 bases remaining between them. Germline CDR1 reads SGHDT; CDR2 reads YYEEEE. CDR3 sequence reads: CASSFAGAPFNYGYTF. For the CDR3, the DNA is TGTGCCAGCAGCTTCGCAGGGGCCCCCTTTAACTATGGCTACACCTTC. The full variable domain, in which reference TRBV5-6 and TRBJ1-2 provide the parts outside the CDR3, is DAGVTQSPTHLIKTRGQQVTLRCSPKSGHDTVSWYQQALGQGPQFIFQYYEEEERQRGNFPDRFSGHQFPNYSSELNVNALLLGDSALYLCASSFAGAPFNYGYTFGSGTRLTVV.

The sample holds a few counts of this clone. The chain carries TRBV7-8 and TRBJ2-7, with D perhaps matching TRBD1 (6 bases). The CDR3 runs to 15 residues. The germline V gene has CDR1 SGHVS and CDR2 FQNEAQ. With 3 bases removed from V and 5 bases from J, the gap between germline ends came to 17 bases. The CDR3 is CASSFWAGDRDEQYF. The CDR3, as DNA: TGTGCCAGCAGCTTTTGGGCAGGGGATAGGGACGAGCAGTACTTC.

The DNA for the CDR3 is TGTGCCAGCAGTTTTGATCCAGGGGAAGTCTATGGCTACACCTTC. It is translated as CASSFDPGEVYGYTF. This rearrangement joins TRBV27 to TRBJ1-2, with D tentatively TRBD1 (6 bases). The CDR3 extends over 15 amino acids. The germline V and J ends were trimmed by 3 bases and 4 bases, with 15 bases remaining between them. The germline V gene has CDR1 MNHEY and CDR2 SMNVEV (reference sequence).

This clone was seen more than once but under ten times. The V gene is TRBV18, the J gene TRBJ2-7; 8 nucleotides line up with TRBD2. In germline, CDR1 is KGHSH, CDR2 LQKENI. Trimming at V came to 6 bases and at J to 8 bases, leaving 12 bases not matched to a gene. The CDR3 is 14 amino acids. The CDR3 bases are TGTGCCAGCTCCTCGGGGGGGCCCTTTTTCCAGCAGTACTTC. Its protein is CASSSGGPFFQQYF. Looking up the rest from reference TRBV18 and TRBJ2-7 gives the full variable domain: NAGVMQNPRHLVRRRGQEARLRCSPMKGHSHVYWYRQLPEEGLKFMVYLQKENIIDESGMPKERFSAEFPKEGPSILRIQQVVRGDSAAYFCASSSGGPFFQQYFGPGTRLTVT.

This clone was recorded only once. V is TRBV9 and J is TRBJ2-7; 8 bases fit TRBD2. This CDR3 region has 15 residues. The junction had 6 bases not matched to a gene; V was cut back by 4 bases and J by 0 bases. Per germline, CDR1 SGDLS and CDR2 YYNGEE. This CDR3 is CASSLSGTPSYEQYF. Written as DNA, the CDR3 is TGTGCCAGCAGCCTTAGCGGGACCCCCTCCTACGAGCAGTACTTC. Drawing the rest from reference TRBV9 and TRBJ2-7, the complete variable domain is DSGVTQTPKHLITATGQRVTLRCSPRSGDLSVYWYQQSLDQGLQFLIQYYNGEERAKGNILERFSAQQFPDLHSELNLSSLELGDSALYFCASSLSGTPSYEQYFGPGTRLTVT.

The chain links TRBV5-1 to TRBJ2-1, with D unresolved. From germline, CDR1 is SGHRS and CDR2 YFSETQ. The CDR3 contains 13 residues. V was pared by 6 bases and J by 6 bases, with 13 bases between. CDR3 bases: TGCGCCAGCATGGTTCACTCGGGCAATGAGCAGTTCTTC. As protein: CASMVHSGNEQFF.

The chain has TRBV5-1 and TRBJ2-5, with D perhaps TRBD1 (6 bases). This CDR3 is built from 14 residues. V shed 5 bases and J shed 1 base, with 12 bases lying between them. Germline CDR1 reads SGHRS; CDR2 reads YFSETQ. The CDR3 here is CASRVDSSQETQYF. The DNA for the CDR3 is TGCGCCAGCAGAGTGGACAGTTCCCAAGAGACCCAGTACTTC.

This clone occurred once. The V gene is TRBV5-1, the J gene TRBJ2-3, with D maybe TRBD1 (6 bases). This CDR3 has 15 amino acids. Germline-derived CDR1 and CDR2 are SGHRS and YFSETQ. Deletions cut 2 bases from V and 2 bases from J, with 12 bases between. The chain's CDR3 is CASSFSGADTDTQYF. CDR3 coding DNA: TGCGCCAGCAGCTTCTCAGGGGCCGACACAGATACGCAGTATTTT. The whole variable domain, filled in from reference TRBV5-1 and TRBJ2-3, reads KAGVTQTPRYLIKTRGQQVTLSCSPISGHRSVSWYQQTPGQGLQFLFEYFSETQRNKGNFPGRFSGRQFSNSRSEMNVSTLELGDSALYLCASSFSGADTDTQYFGPGTRLTVL.

The chain recombines TRBV28 with TRBJ2-3, with a weak D call TRBD2 (6 bases). The CDR3 covers 14 residues. Between the trimmed V and J ends, which lost 7 bases and 5 bases, there was a span of 16 bases. The V gene's germline CDR1 is MDHEN and CDR2 SYDVKM. In DNA form, the CDR3 reads TGTGCCAGCATGGAGGAGGGAGCCGTAGATACGCAGTATTTT. This encodes CASMEEGAVDTQYF.

The chain uses TRBV11-2 and TRBJ2-1; 11 positions match TRBD2. The CDR3 length is 15 residues. Germline V CDR1 and CDR2: SGHAT, FQNNGV. J gave up 4 bases and V 6 bases, and 5 bases lay outside the gene matches. CDR3 loop: CASSNLAGGYNEQFF. In DNA, the CDR3 is TGTGCCAGCAGTAATTTAGCGGGAGGGTACAATGAGCAGTTCTTC.